A single sample gave rise to the 8 T cell receptor beta chains below, sequenced in a study of T cell changes during pregnancy in multiple sclerosis. TCRdb's copy holds only in-frame clones and misses some; the assay was immunoSEQ multiplex PCR. The sample contains some 50,000 clones, about nine tenths of which appear only once. The sequenced sample was peripheral blood, obtained in the first trimester of pregnancy. The receptors derive from a female donor in good health, enrolled as a control in a pregnancy study.

The chain recombines TRBV29-1 with TRBJ2-7; 12 bases map to TRBD2. CDR1 and CDR2 (germline): SQVTM, ANQGSEA. The CDR3 spans 14 residues. With 5 bases clipped from V and 7 bases from J, the junction kept 9 bases outside the gene matches. The CDR3 reads CSVRLAGAFGEQYF. The DNA of the CDR3 is TGCAGCGTTAGACTAGCGGGGGCCTTTGGGGAGCAGTACTTC.

V usage is TRBV7-8 and J usage is TRBJ1-1; tentative D call: TRBD1 (5 bases). Germline lookup yields CDR1 SGHVS and CDR2 FQNEAQ. The V end was cut by 1 base, the J end by 1 base, with 7 bases between. The CDR3 has 14 amino acids. The CDR3 bases are TGTGCCAGCAGCTTAGAAGGACAGAACACTGAAGCTTTCTTT. Its protein is CASSLEGQNTEAFF.

Concerning this clone itself: Other DNA sequences from this sample encode an identical CDR3 as well. This sequence joins TRBV18 and TRBJ2-7, with unresolved D. The germline gives CDR1 KGHSH, CDR2 LQKENI. V was pared by 6 bases and J by 3 bases, with 12 bases between. The CDR3 runs to 13 residues. CDR3 in amino acids: CASSPRPGYEQYF. The CDR3 bases are TGTGCCAGCTCTCCTAGACCCGGCTACGAGCAGTACTTC. Drawing the rest from reference TRBV18 and TRBJ2-7, the complete variable domain is NAGVMQNPRHLVRRRGQEARLRCSPMKGHSHVYWYRQLPEEGLKFMVYLQKENIIDESGMPKERFSAEFPKEGPSILRIQQVVRGDSAAYFCASSPRPGYEQYFGPGTRLTVT.

The chain is built from TRBV27 and TRBJ2-2, with D possibly being TRBD1 (6 bases). Trimming took off 4 bases at V and 1 base at J, with 7 bases between the two ends. The V gene's germline CDR1 is MNHEY and CDR2 SMNVEV (reference sequence). This CDR3 contains 14 residues. The CDR3 here is CASSSGQNTGELFF. DNA for the CDR3: TGTGCCAGCAGTTCGGGACAGAACACCGGGGAGCTGTTTTTT.

V usage is TRBV29-1 and J usage is TRBJ2-2; the D gene is possibly TRBD2 (6 bases). There are 13 residues in the CDR3. The germline CDR1 and CDR2 sequences are SQVTM and ANQGSEA. V lost 3 bases and J lost 3, with 8 bases in between. This CDR3 is CSVDRGYTGELFF. The CDR3 nucleotides are TGCAGCGTTGATCGGGGGTACACCGGGGAGCTGTTTTTT.

The chain is built from TRBV11-2 and TRBJ2-7, with 10 nucleotides matching TRBD2. This CDR3 is 16 amino acids long. V was clipped by 0 bases and J by 3 bases; unmatched bases: 5. Germline lookup yields CDR1 SGHAT and CDR2 FQNNGV. CDR3 nucleotide sequence: TGTGCCAGCAGCTTAGATCCCCTAGCGGGAGTCTACGAGCAGTACTTC. This codes for CASSLDPLAGVYEQYF.

The V and J genes are TRBV4-3 and TRBJ2-5; D may be TRBD2 (6 bases). The CDR3 is 16 amino acids. The germline CDR1 and CDR2 sequences are LGHNA and YSLEER. The V gene lost 3 bases and the J gene lost 1 base, with 15 bases spanning the gap. The CDR3: CASSHKRRAGQETQYF. CDR3 sequence (DNA): TGCGCCAGCAGCCACAAGAGACGAGCGGGCCAAGAGACCCAGTACTTC.

The genes are TRBV9 and TRBJ2-7; D remains unclear. Trimming shortened V by 1 base and J by 5 bases, and 4 bases separated the two germline ends. Germline assignment: CDR1 SGDLS and CDR2 YYNGEE. The CDR3 totals 11 residues. The CDR3 spells CASSVTNEQYF. The CDR3 nucleotides read TGTGCCAGCAGCGTAACAAACGAGCAGTACTTC.